This entry describes one TCR beta chain. This clonotype appeared many times. The specificity of this receptor is unknown. Per-nucleotide qualities are absent, and no much larger clonotype sits a single base away. The record originates from a study of response to subunit inactivated influenza vaccine (dated by TCRdb to about 2018). General notes on the study: Deep quantitative T cell receptor repertoire profiling was used in the study to track responses to a trivalent subunit inactivated influenza vaccine.

Summary of the overall study and its limitations: According to the authors, only a limited number of new T cells may be recruited by each seasonal influenza vaccination.

Cut back by 1 base and 4 bases, the V and J ends lie 13 bases apart. Taken from the germline V gene (reference sequence), the CDR1 and CDR2 loops are LGHDT and YNNKEL. The cysteine opens and the phenylalanine closes a CDR3 of 16 amino acids. Only CDR3 DNA remains: 48 bases, in frame from the first base. The sample's time point label, decoded: approximately 40 days after influenza vaccine administration. The library was produced with RT-PCR. Sequenced using an Illumina HiSeq 2500. The public reads were quality trimmed at Q25 with fastp and then assembled into clones with MiXCR by TCRdb, keeping productive beta chains. Merged by CDR3 protein, the rows form single entries marked with the most common genes and DNA. Across this sample there are 500,000 or so distinct CDR3 sequences, with about 10% seen only once. Jointly, the top ten make up approximately 12% of the sample.

Sequenced here: PBMCs from blood, sampled 45 days after vaccination. The clonotype comes from a man between 50 and 59 years old who received an inactivated influenza vaccine. Donor details come from another sample of the same person, matched by shared clones. The chain was built from TRBV3-1 and TRBJ2-2; tentative D gene TRBD2, with 6 bases matching. The nucleotide sequence is given as TGTGCCAGCAGCCAAGTGCCGGGAGTGGGCACCGGGGAGCTGTTTTTT. Protein translation: CASSQVPGVGTGELFF.